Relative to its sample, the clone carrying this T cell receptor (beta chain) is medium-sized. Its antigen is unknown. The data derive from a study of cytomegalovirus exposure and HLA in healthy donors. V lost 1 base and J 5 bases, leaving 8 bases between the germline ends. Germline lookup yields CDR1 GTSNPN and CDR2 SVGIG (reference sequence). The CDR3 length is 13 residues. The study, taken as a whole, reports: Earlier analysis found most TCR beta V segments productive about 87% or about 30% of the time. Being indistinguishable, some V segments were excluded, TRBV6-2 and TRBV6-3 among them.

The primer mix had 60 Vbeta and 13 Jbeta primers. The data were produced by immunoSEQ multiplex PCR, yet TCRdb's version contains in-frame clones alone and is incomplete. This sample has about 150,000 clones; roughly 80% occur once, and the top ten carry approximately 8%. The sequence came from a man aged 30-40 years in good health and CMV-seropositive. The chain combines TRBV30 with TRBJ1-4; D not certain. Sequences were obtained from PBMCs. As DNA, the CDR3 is TGTGCCTGGAGTGGACTGACCAATGAAAAACTGTTTTTT. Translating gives CAWSGLTNEKLFF.